The rows below give T cell receptor beta chains drawn from one sample of a study of shared clonotypes between healthy human individuals. TCRdb keeps only in-frame clones here, not all; method: immunoSEQ multiplex PCR. Of about 2.3 million clones listed, 80% to 95% are singletons. Sequencing input: naive CD4+ T cells from PBMCs. The receptor source for this set is a man between 18 and 35 years old in good health. Some clones in this sample may be carry-over from other donors' samples. Each CDR3 is given with its conserved first and last residue. D genes are given only for firm matches. Clone size is not always given. Where it is, it says once, few, many or a class for expanded clones.

TRBJ2-3 | TRBV28 | - | - | CASSSHTAAGTQYF | TGTGCCAGCAGTTCACATACGGCGGCGGGTACGCAGTATTTT
TRBJ2-5 | TRBV5-1 | - | TRBD1 | CASSLQGTGQETQYF | TGCGCCAGCAGCTTGCAGGGGACAGGCCAAGAGACCCAGTACTTC
TRBJ2-1 | TRBV5-1 | - | - | CASSHDVASNNEQFF | TGCGCCAGCAGCCACGACGTAGCGTCCAACAATGAGCAGTTCTTC
TRBJ1-2 | TRBV9 | - | TRBD1 | CASSVEDRGNIGYTF | TGTGCCAGCAGCGTAGAGGACAGGGGAAACATTGGCTACACCTTC
TRBJ2-1 | TRBV15 | - | - | CATSRVDNEQFF | TGTGCCACCAGCAGAGTGGACAATGAGCAGTTCTTC
TRBJ2-5 | TRBV5-1 | - | - | CASSLGGSETQYF | TGCGCCAGCAGCTTGGGGGGGTCAGAGACCCAGTACTTC
TRBJ2-7 | TRBV18 | - | - | CASSLELGYEQYF | TGTGCCAGCTCCCTCGAGTTGGGCTACGAGCAGTACTTC
TRBJ2-7 | TRBV27 | - | TRBD1 | CASSRRDRDSYEQYF | TGTGCCAGCAGCCGCCGGGACAGAGACTCCTACGAGCAGTACTTC
TRBJ2-5 | TRBV27 | - | TRBD1 | CASSLGWDSQETQYF | TGTGCCAGCAGTTTAGGCTGGGACAGCCAAGAGACCCAGTACTTC
TRBJ2-2 | TRBV2 | - | TRBD2 | CASREGLAARGNGELFF | TGTGCCAGCAGGGAGGGACTAGCGGCTAGGGGGAACGGGGAGCTGTTTTTT
TRBJ1-3 | TRBV15 | - | TRBD1 | CATSRHRGSTGNTIYF | TGTGCCACCAGCAGACACAGGGGATCGACTGGAAACACCATATATTTT
TRBJ2-2 | TRBV5-1 | - | - | CASSLVRGAGELFF | TGCGCCAGCAGCTTGGTCAGGGGCGCCGGGGAGCTGTTTTTT
TRBJ1-2 | TRBV7-9 | - | - | CASSLAREDLGYTF | TGTGCCAGCAGCTTAGCCAGGGAAGATCTTGGCTACACCTTC
TRBJ2-7 | TRBV4-1 | - | TRBD2 | CASSQEPSGAYEQYF | TGCGCCAGCAGCCAAGAGCCTAGCGGAGCCTACGAGCAGTACTTC
TRBJ1-2 | TRBV27 | - | TRBD1 | CASSSIRQGVDYGYTF | TGTGCCAGCAGTTCAATTCGACAGGGCGTGGACTATGGCTACACCTTC
TRBJ2-2 | TRBV28 | once | - | CASSLVEALAGELFF | TGTGCCAGCAGTTTAGTGGAAGCGCTGGCCGGGGAGCTGTTTTTT
TRBJ2-1 | TRBV20-1 | - | - | CSATQSREQFF | TGCAGTGCTACCCAGTCTCGTGAGCAGTTCTTC
TRBJ2-7 | TRBV19 | - | TRBD2 | CASSIVAGVNYEQYF | TGTGCCAGTAGTATAGTTGCGGGAGTTAACTACGAGCAGTACTTC
TRBJ1-4 | TRBV9 | - | TRBD1 | CASSVDLQGQGNEKLFF | TGTGCCAGCAGCGTAGATCTCCAGGGACAGGGTAATGAAAAACTGTTTTTT
TRBJ1-5 | TRBV27 | - | TRBD1 | CASRPRGESGQPQHF | TGTGCCAGCAGACCCAGGGGGGAATCGGGACAGCCCCAGCATTTT
TRBJ2-3 | TRBV5-1 | - | - | CASSLSGSTDTQYF | TGCGCCAGCAGCTTGTCGGGGAGCACAGATACGCAGTATTTT
TRBJ1-1 | TRBV30 | few | - | CAWSFLPSEAFF | TGTGCCTGGAGTTTCCTACCGAGTGAAGCTTTCTTT